Listed below are T cell receptor beta chains from one sample, sequenced in a study of T cells in Graves' hyperthyroidism and ophthalmopathy. TCRdb independently ran MiXCR on the multiplex PCR reads; one entry per CDR3 protein. The sample has some 510,000 distinct CDR3 sequences, 40% to 55% seen once. The sample was peripheral blood or thyroid tissue (not recorded which). The receptors stem from a young woman with Graves' hyperthyroidism. CDR3s include the opening cysteine and the closing phenylalanine or tryptophan.

TRBJ1-1	TRBV7-9	CASSPQTGWPEAFF
TRBJ1-5	TRBV2	CASSLGYTGGNQPQHF
TRBJ1-5	TRBV24-1	CATSDPRGNGQPQHF
TRBJ1-1	TRBV10-3	CAISDGQGKTEAFF
TRBJ1-1	TRBV7-2	CASSHDRAVNTEAFF
TRBJ2-6	TRBV2	CASSEALTGRSGANVLTF
TRBJ2-7	TRBV7-7	CASSQDPLTYEQYF
TRBJ2-7	TRBV7-2	CASSLVRLARAYEQYF
TRBJ2-5	TRBV25-1	CASSASGTTWETQYF
TRBJ2-5	TRBV2	CASSGFSGKETQYF
TRBJ2-5	TRBV20-1	CSASRMSDQETQYF